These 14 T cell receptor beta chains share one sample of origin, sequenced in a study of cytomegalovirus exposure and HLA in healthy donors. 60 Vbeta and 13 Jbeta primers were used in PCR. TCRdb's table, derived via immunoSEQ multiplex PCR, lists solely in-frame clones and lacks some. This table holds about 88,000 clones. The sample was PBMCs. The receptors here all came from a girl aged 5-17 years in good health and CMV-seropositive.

CDR3 DNA sequence: TGTGCCAGCAGACAGGGGGGGACCTCTGGAAACACCATATATTTT. It translates to CASRQGGTSGNTIYF. This rearrangement joins TRBV6-6 to TRBJ1-3; 8 bases align to TRBD1. Germline V CDR1 and CDR2: MNHNY, SVGAGI (reference sequence). The ends lost 6 bases at V and 0 bases at J; junction bases unmatched: 4. The CDR3 contains 15 residues.

The CDR3 sequence is CASSPDRSYEAFF. Here the CDR3 DNA reads TGTGCCAGCTCACCTGACAGGTCCTATGAAGCTTTCTTT. This chain joins TRBV18 and TRBJ1-1; a possible D gene is TRBD1 (6 bases). V lost 3 bases and J lost 7, with 12 bases in between. There are 13 residues in the CDR3. The germline V gene encodes CDR1 KGHSH and CDR2 LQKENI.

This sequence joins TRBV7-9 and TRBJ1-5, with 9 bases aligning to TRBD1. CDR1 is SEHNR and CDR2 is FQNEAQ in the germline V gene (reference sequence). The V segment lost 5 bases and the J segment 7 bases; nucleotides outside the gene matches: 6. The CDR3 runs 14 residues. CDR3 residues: CASSKTGGGQPQHF. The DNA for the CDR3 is TGTGCCAGCAGCAAAACAGGGGGCGGGCAGCCCCAGCATTTT.

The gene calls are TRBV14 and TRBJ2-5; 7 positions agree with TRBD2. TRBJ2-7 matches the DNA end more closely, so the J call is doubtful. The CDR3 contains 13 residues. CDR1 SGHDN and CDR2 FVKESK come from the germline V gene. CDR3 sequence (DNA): TGTGCCAGCAGCCTTGGGAGGGGCTCCGAGCAGTACTTC. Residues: CASSLGRGSEQYF.

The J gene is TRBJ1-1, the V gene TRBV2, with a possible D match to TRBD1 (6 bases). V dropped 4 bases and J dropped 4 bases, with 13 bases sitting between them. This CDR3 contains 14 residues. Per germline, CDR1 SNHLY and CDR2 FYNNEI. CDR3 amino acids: CASSVQGWRTEAFF. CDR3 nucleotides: TGTGCCAGCAGTGTACAGGGTTGGCGCACTGAAGCTTTCTTT. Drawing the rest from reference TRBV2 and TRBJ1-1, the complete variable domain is EPEVTQTPSHQVTQMGQEVILRCVPISNHLYFYWYRQILGQKVEFLVSFYNNEISEKSEIFDDQFSVERPDGSNFTLKIRSTKLEDSAMYFCASSVQGWRTEAFFGQGTRLTVV.

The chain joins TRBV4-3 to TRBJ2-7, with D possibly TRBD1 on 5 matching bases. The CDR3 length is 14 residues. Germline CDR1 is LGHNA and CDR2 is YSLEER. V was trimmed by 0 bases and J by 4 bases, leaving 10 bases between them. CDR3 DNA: TGCGCCAGCAGCCAAGAGGTAGCAGGGTACGAGCAGTACTTC. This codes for CASSQEVAGYEQYF.

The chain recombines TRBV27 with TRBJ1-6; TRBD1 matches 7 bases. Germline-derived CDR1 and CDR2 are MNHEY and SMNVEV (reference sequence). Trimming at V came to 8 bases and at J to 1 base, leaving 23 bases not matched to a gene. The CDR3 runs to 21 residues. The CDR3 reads CASRRGIQGSRGGSYNSPLHF. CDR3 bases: TGTGCCAGCCGCAGGGGGATACAGGGGTCCCGTGGAGGTTCCTATAATTCACCCCTCCACTTT.

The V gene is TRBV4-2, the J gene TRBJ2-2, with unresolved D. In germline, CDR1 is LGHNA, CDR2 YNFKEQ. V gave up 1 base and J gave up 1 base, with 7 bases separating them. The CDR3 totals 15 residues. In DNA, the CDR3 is TGTGCCAGCAGCCAAGGACACCGGAACACCGGGGAGCTGTTTTTT. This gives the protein CASSQGHRNTGELFF.

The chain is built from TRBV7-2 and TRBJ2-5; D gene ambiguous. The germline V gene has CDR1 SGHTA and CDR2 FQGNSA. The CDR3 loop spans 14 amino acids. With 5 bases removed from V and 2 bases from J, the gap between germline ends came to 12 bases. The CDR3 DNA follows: TGTGCCAGCAGCCCATTACACAGACAAGAGACCCAGTACTTC. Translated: CASSPLHRQETQYF.

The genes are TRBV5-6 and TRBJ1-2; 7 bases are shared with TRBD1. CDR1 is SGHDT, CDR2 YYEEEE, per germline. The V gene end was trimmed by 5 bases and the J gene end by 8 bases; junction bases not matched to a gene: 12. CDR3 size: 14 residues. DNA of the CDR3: TGTGCCAGCAGGGCCGGGACAGATCTGGAAGGCTACACCTTC. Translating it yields CASRAGTDLEGYTF. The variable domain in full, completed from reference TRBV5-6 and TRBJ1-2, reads DAGVTQSPTHLIKTRGQQVTLRCSPKSGHDTVSWYQQALGQGPQFIFQYYEEEERQRGNFPDRFSGHQFPNYSSELNVNALLLGDSALYLCASRAGTDLEGYTFGSGTRLTVV.

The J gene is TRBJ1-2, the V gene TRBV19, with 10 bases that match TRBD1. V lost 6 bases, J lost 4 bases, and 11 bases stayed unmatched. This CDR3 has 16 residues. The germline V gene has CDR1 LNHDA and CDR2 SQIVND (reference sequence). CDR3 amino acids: CASRAGRQGASYGYTF. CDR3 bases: TGTGCCAGTAGGGCCGGGAGACAGGGGGCAAGCTATGGCTACACCTTC.

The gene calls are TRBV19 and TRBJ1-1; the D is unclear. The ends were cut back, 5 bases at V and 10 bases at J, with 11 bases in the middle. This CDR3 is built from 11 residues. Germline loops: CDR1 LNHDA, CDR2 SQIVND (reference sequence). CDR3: CASSAASGAFF. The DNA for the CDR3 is TGTGCCAGTAGTGCGGCATCGGGAGCTTTCTTT.

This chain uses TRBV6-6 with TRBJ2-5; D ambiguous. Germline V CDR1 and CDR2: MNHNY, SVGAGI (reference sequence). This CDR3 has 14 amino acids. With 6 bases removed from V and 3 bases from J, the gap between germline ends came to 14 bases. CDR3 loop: CASRLNSGKETQYF. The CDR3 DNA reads TGTGCCAGCAGACTTAATTCGGGTAAAGAGACCCAGTACTTC.

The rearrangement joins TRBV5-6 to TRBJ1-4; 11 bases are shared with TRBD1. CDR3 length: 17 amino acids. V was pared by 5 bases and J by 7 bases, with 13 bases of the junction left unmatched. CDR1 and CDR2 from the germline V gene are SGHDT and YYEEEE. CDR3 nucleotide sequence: TGTGCCAGCAGGGTTGACAAGAGGACAGGGGGCGGTGAAAAACTGTTTTTT. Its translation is CASRVDKRTGGGEKLFF.